This TCR beta chain was captured in a study of CD8 T cells in Susac syndrome. Findings of the study overall: An acknowledgment was made by the study that its TCR sequencing and HLA analysis involved relatively few individuals.

Random hexamers primed reverse transcription of about 0.5 to 1 ug RNA. TCRdb re-called the immunoSEQ multiplex PCR reads through MiXCR, storing one row per CDR3 protein. Found here are some 120,000 distinct CDR3 sequences, approximately 95% of them singletons; the top ten hold roughly 0.3%. After removal of 0 bases from V and 8 bases from J, the junction contained 3 bases not matched to a gene. Germline assignment: CDR1 KGHSH and CDR2 LQKENI. This CDR3 has 13 amino acids. Remarks on this clonotype: Its target is not known.

Sequencing of TCR beta, carried out with a high-throughput approach, was applied to CD8+ and CD4+ T cells from the blood. Both CD4+ and CD8+ T cells were negatively isolated, and TEMRA cells underwent FACS enrichment. The chain links TRBV18 to TRBJ1-1, with TRBD1 identical over 7 bases. This TCR came from a human donor with multiple sclerosis. The sequenced sample was CD8+ T cells from PBMCs. Here the CDR3 reads CASSPPGTAEAFF. The CDR3 region has the DNA TGTGCCAGCTCACCACCCGGGACAGCGGAAGCTTTCTTT. Full variable domain (outside the CDR3, taken from reference TRBV18 and TRBJ1-1): NAGVMQNPRHLVRRRGQEARLRCSPMKGHSHVYWYRQLPEEGLKFMVYLQKENIIDESGMPKERFSAEFPKEGPSILRIQQVVRGDSAAYFCASSPPGTAEAFFGQGTRLTVV.